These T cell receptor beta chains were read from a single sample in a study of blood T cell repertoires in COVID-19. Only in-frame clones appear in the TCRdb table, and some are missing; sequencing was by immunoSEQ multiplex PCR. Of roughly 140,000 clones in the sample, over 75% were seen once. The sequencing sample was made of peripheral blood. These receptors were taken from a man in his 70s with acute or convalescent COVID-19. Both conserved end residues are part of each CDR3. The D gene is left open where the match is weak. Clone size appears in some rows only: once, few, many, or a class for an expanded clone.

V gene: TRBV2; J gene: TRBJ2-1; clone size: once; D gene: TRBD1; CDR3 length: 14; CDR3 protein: CASSDRGPYNEQFF; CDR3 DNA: TGTGCCAGCAGTGACAGGGGGCCTTACAATGAGCAGTTCTTC
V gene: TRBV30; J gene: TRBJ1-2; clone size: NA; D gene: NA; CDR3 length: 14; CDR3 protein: CAWSVIQGPYGYTF; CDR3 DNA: TGTGCCTGGAGTGTAATACAGGGCCCATATGGCTACACCTTC
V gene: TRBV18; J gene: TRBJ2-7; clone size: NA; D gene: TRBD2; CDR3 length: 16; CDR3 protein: CASSPEGLAGAYEQYF; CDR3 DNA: TGTGCCAGCTCACCCGAGGGGTTAGCGGGAGCTTACGAGCAGTACTTC
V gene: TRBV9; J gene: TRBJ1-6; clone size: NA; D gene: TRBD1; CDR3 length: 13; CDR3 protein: CASSDPGGSPLHF; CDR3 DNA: TGTGCCAGCAGCGATCCAGGGGGTTCACCCCTCCACTTT
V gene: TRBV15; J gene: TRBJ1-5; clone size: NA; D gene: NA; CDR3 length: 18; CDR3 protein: CATSPGPPRLGFSQPQHF; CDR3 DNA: TGTGCCACCTCTCCAGGGCCGCCTCGACTCGGGTTTTCTCAGCCCCAGCATTTT
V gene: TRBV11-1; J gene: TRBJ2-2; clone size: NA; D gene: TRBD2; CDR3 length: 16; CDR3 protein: CASSQPASGTQGELFF; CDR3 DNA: TGTGCCAGCAGCCAGCCTGCTAGCGGGACCCAGGGGGAGCTGTTTTTT
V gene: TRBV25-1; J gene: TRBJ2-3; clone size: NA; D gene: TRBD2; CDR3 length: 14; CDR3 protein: CASMTAGVVDTQYF; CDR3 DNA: TGTGCCAGCATGACCGCGGGAGTGGTTGATACGCAGTATTTT
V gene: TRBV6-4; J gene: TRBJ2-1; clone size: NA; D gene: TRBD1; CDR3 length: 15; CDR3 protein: CASSEKDRGYNEQFF; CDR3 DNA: TGTGCCAGCAGTGAAAAGGACAGGGGCTACAATGAGCAGTTCTTC
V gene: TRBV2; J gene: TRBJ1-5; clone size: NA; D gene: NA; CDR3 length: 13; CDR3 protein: CASSMDRDRPQHF; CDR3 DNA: TGTGCCAGCAGTATGGACAGAGACCGGCCCCAGCATTTT
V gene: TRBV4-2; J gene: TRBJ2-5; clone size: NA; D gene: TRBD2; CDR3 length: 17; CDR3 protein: CASSPRTSGGNQETQYF; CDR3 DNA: TGTGCCAGCAGCCCCCGGACTAGCGGGGGCAACCAAGAGACCCAGTACTTC
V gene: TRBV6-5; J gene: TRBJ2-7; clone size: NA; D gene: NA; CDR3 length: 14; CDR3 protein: CASRRNTGLYEQYF; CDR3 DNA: TGTGCCAGCCGGCGAAATACGGGTCTCTACGAGCAGTACTTC
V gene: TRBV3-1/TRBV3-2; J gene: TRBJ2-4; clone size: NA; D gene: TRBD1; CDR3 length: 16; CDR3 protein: CASSLRLTGGEDIQYF; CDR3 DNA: TGTGCCAGCAGCCTGAGACTAACAGGGGGTGAGGACATTCAGTACTTC
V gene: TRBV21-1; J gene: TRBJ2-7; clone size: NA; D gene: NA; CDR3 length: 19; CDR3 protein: CAIRPMGLAGDQTAYEQYF; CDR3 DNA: TGTGCCATCCGACCCATGGGACTAGCGGGAGATCAAACGGCCTACGAGCAGTACTTC
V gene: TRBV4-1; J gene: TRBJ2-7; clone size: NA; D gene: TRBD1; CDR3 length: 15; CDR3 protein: CASSQGTGPSYEQYF; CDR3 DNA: TGCGCCAGCAGCCAAGGGACAGGGCCTTCCTACGAGCAGTACTTC
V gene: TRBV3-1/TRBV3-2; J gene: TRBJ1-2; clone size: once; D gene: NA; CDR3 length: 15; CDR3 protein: CASSRDGRGAYGYTF; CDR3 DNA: TGTGCCAGCAGCCGGGACGGCCGGGGGGCCTATGGCTACACCTTC
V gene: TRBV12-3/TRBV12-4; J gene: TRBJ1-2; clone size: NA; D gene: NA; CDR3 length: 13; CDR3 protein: CASSETGFEGYTF; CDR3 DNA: TGTGCCAGCAGTGAAACAGGGTTTGAGGGCTACACCTTC
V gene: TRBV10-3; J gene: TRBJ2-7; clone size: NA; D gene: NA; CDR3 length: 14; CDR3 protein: CAISERLEGSEQYF; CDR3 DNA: TGTGCCATCAGTGAGAGACTAGAAGGGTCCGAGCAGTACTTC
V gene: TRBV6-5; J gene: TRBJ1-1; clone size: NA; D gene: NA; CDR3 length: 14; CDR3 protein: CASSYSGLNTEAFF; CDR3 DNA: TGTGCCAGCAGTTACTCTGGGCTAAACACTGAAGCTTTCTTT
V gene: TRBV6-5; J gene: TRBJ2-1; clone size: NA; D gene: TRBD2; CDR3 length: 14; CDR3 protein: CASSWTSPGQEQFF; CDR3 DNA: TGTGCCAGCAGCTGGACTAGCCCAGGGCAAGAGCAGTTCTTC
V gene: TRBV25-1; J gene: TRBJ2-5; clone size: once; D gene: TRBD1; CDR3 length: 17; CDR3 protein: CASSVGQGVFGQETQYF; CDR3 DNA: TGTGCCAGCAGTGTGGGACAGGGGGTGTTCGGCCAAGAGACCCAGTACTTC
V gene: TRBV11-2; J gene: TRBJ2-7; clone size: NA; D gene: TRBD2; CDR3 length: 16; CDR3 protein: CASSLLLAGGSYEQYF; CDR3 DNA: TGTGCCAGCAGCTTGCTTCTAGCGGGAGGGAGCTACGAGCAGTACTTC
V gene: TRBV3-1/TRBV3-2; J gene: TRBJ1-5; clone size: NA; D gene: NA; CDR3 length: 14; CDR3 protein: CASSQEQGGQPQHF; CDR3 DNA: TGTGCCAGCAGCCAAGAGCAGGGCGGTCAGCCCCAGCATTTT
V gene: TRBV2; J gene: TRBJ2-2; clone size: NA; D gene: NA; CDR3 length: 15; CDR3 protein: CASRSGTPNTGELFF; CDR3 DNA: TGTGCCAGCAGGTCCGGGACACCTAACACCGGGGAGCTGTTTTTT
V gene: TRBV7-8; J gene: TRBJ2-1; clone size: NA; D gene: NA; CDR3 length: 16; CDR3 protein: CASSLSRTINIDEQFF; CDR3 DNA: TGTGCCAGCAGCCTATCCCGGACTATCAATATCGATGAGCAGTTCTTC
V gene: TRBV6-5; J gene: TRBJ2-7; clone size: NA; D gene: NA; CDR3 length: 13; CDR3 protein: CASSRRQGDEQYF; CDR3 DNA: TGTGCCAGCAGTCGGCGGCAGGGTGACGAGCAGTACTTC
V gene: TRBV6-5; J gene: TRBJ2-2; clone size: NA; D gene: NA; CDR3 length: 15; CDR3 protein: CASRPQGGYTGELFF; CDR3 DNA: TGTGCCAGCAGACCCCAGGGGGGCTACACCGGGGAGCTGTTTTTT
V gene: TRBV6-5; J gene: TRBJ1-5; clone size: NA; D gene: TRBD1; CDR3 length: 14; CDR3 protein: CASILGQGNQPQHF; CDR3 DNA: TGTGCCAGCATCTTAGGACAGGGGAATCAGCCCCAGCATTTT
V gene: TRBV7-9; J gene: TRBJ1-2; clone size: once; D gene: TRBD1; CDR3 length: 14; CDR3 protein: CASSLGTGRDGYTF; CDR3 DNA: TGTGCCAGCAGCTTGGGGACAGGGAGGGATGGCTACACCTTC
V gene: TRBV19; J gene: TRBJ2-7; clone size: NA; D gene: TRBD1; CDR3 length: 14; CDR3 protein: CASSTRQGAREQYF; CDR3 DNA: TGTGCCAGTAGTACCCGACAGGGGGCTAGGGAGCAGTACTTC
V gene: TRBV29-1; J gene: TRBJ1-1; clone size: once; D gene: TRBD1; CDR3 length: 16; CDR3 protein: CSVHLNRGQSNTEAFF; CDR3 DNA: TGCAGCGTTCACCTCAACAGGGGGCAATCGAACACTGAAGCTTTCTTT
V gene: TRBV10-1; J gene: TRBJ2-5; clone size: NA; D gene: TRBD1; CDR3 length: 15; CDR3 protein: CASSESRGQWRTQYF; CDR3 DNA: TGCGCCAGCAGTGAGTCTAGGGGACAGTGGCGGACCCAGTACTTC
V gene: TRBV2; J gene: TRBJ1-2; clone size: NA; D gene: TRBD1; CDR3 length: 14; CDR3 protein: CASRQTGGTNGYTF; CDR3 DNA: TGTGCCAGCAGACAGACAGGGGGTACGAATGGCTACACCTTC
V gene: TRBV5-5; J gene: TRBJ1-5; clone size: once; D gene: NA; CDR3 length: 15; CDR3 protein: CASSFERGRGQPQHF; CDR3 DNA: TGTGCCAGCAGCTTTGAGAGGGGGAGAGGACAGCCCCAGCATTTT
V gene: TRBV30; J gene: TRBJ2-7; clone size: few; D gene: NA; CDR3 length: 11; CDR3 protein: CAWSVHREQYF; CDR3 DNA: TGTGCCTGGAGTGTACATCGCGAGCAGTACTTC
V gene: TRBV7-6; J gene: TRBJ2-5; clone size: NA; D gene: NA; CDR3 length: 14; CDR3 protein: CASSRPQGRETQYF; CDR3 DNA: TGTGCCAGCAGCCGTCCCCAGGGTAGAGAGACCCAGTACTTC
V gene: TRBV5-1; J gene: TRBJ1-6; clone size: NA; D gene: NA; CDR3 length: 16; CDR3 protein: CASSWVPGTYNSPLHF; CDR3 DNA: TGCGCCAGCAGCTGGGTTCCAGGGACCTATAATTCACCCCTCCACTTT
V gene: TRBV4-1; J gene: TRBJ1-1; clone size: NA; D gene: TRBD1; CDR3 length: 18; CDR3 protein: CASSRPLGQGLTGPQAFF; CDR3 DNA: TGCGCCAGCAGCCGTCCTTTAGGACAGGGGCTGACAGGTCCCCAAGCTTTCTTT
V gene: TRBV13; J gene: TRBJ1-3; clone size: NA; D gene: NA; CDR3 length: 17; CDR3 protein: CASSLGLRSGGGNTIYF; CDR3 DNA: TGTGCCAGCAGCTTAGGCCTAAGGTCGGGCGGGGGAAACACCATATATTTT
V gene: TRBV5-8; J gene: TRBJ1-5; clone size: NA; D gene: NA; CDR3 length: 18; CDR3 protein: CASSQARGGKRAIQPQHF; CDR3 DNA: TGTGCCAGCAGCCAGGCTCGTGGGGGGAAAAGGGCGATTCAGCCCCAGCATTTT
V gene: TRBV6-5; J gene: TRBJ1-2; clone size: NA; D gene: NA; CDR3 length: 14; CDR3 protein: CASSYRSQSYGYTF; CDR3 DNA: TGTGCCAGCAGTTACAGATCACAGAGCTATGGCTACACCTTC
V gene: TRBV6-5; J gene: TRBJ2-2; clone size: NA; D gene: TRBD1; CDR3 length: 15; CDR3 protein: CASSYDRGPSGELFF; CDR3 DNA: TGTGCCAGCAGTTATGACAGGGGGCCATCCGGGGAGCTGTTTTTT
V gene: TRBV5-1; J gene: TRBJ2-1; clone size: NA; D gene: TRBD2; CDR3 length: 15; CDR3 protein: CASSPLAGVNNEQFF; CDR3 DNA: TGCGCCAGCAGCCCGCTAGCGGGAGTAAACAATGAGCAGTTCTTC
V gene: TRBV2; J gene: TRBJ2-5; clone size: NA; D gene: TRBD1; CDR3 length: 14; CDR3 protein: CASSLKTGEETQYF; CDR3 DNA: TGTGCCAGCAGCCTTAAGACAGGGGAAGAGACCCAGTACTTC
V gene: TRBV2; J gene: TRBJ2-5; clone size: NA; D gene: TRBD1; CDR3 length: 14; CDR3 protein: CASSRQGRIETQYF; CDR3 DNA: TGTGCCAGCAGTCGACAGGGAAGAATTGAGACCCAGTACTTC
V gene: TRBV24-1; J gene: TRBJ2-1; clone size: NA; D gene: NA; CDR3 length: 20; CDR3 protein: CATSDLSGTQGNSSYNEQFF; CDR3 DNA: TGTGCCACCAGTGATCTATCCGGTACTCAGGGTAATAGCTCCTACAATGAGCAGTTCTTC
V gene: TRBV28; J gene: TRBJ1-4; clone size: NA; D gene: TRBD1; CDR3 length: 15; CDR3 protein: CASTSGGTGAEKLFF; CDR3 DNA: TGTGCCAGCACCTCCGGGGGGACAGGGGCCGAAAAACTGTTTTTT
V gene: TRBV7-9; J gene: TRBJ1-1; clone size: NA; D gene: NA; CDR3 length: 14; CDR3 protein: CASSPRGLNTEAFF; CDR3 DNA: TGTGCCAGCAGCCCAAGGGGCCTGAACACTGAAGCTTTCTTT
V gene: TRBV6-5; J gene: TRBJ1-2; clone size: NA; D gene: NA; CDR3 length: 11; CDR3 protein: CASSTGYGYTF; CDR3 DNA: TGTGCCAGCAGTACAGGCTATGGCTACACCTTC
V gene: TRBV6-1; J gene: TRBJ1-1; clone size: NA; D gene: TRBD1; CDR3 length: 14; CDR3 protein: CASSEVQGQIEAFF; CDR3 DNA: TGTGCCAGCAGTGAAGTACAGGGACAGATTGAAGCTTTCTTT